The present entry profiles one TCR beta chain with its context. The target antigen is unknown. This sample is part of a study of Ad26.COV2.S vaccination and SARS-CoV-2 variants. The CDR3 runs to 13 residues. V was cut by 6 bases and J by 4 bases, with 10 bases left in between. The germline CDR1 and CDR2 sequences are SNHLY and FYNNEI. TCRdb keeps only in-frame clones here, not all; method: immunoSEQ multiplex PCR. The sample consists of under 550,000 clones, 80% to 95% of them appearing once. Treatment of the sample: 19 received Ad26.COV2.S at low or high dose, single or two shots; roughly five received placebo; per-sample allocation not given. Collection of samples fell on day 63 after the first vaccine or placebo injection. Boston provided a donor who was an adult aged 18-55 years. Overall study findings and caveats: The TCR breadth and depth analyses may have understated or missed part of the total T cell responses. There was reportedly substantial breadth in spike-specific CD8+ and CD4+ T cell responses after vaccination.

The sequence was collected from a person between 18 and 65 years old who received the Ad26.COV2.S COVID-19 vaccine or a placebo. The sequences come from peripheral blood, collected in a trial of Ad26.COV2.S vaccine versus placebo. The J gene is TRBJ2-1, the V gene TRBV2, with D possibly TRBD2 on 5 matching bases. CDR3 DNA sequence: TGTGCCAGCAGCGTTCTAGCTTACAATGAGCAGTTCTTC. Translation gives CASSVLAYNEQFF.